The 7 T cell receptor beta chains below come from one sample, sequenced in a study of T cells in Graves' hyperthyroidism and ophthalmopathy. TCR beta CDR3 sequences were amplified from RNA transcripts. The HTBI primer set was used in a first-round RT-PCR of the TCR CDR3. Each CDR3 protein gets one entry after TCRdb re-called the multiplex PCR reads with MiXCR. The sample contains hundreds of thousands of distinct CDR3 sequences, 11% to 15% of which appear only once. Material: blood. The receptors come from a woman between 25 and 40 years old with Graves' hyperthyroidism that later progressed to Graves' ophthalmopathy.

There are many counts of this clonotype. CDR3: CASSSPGETYEQYF. The DNA of the CDR3 is TGTGCCAGCAGCTCGCCGGGGGAGACCTACGAGCAGTACTTC. The chain joins TRBV11-2 to TRBJ2-7; tentatively, D is TRBD2 (6 bases). Trimming pared 4 bases from V and 2 bases from J, leaving 12 bases between. Germline V CDR1 and CDR2: SGHAT, FQNNGV. The CDR3 contains 14 residues.

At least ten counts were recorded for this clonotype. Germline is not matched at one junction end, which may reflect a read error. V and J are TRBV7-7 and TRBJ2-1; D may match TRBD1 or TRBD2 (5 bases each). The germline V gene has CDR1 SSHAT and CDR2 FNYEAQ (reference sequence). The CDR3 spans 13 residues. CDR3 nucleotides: TGTGCTAGCAGCTTAGCGACAGCCAATGAGCAGTTCTTC. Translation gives CASSLATANEQFF. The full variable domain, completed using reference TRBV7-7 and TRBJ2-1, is GAGVSQSPRYKVTKRGQDVTLRCDPISSHATLYWYQQALGQGPEFLTYFNYEAQPDKSGLPSDRFSAERPEGSISTLTIQRTEQRDSAMYRCASSLATANEQFFGPGTRLTVL.

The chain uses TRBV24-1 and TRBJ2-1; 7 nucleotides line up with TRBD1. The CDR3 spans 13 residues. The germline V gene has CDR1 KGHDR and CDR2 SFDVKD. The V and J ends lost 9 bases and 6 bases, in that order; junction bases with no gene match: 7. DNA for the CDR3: TGTGCCACCCGGGACAGTATGATCAATGAGCAGTTCTTC. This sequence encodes CATRDSMINEQFF.

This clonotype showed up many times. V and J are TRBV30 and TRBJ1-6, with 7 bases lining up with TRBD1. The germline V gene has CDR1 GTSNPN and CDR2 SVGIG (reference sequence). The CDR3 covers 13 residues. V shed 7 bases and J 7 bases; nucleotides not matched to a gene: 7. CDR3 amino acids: CAYAGTANSPLHF. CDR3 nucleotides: TGTGCCTACGCAGGGACAGCCAATTCACCCCTCCACTTT.

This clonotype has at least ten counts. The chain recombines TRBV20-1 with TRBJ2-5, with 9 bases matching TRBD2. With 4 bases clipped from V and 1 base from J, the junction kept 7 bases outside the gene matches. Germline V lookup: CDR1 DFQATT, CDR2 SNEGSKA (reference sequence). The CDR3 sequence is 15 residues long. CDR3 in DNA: TGCAGTGCTAAAATAGCGGGAGACCTCCAAGAGACCCAGTACTTC. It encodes CSAKIAGDLQETQYF.

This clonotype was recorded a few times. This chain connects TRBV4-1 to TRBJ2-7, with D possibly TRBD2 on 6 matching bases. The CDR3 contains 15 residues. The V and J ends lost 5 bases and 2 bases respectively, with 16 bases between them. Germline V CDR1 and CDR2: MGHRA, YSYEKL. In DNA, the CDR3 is TGCGCCAGCAGCGACCCAGGGAGGTCCCCCTACGAGCAGTACTTC. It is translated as CASSDPGRSPYEQYF.

DNA for the CDR3: TGCAGTGCTAGAGAACTAGCGGAGTACAATGAGCAGTTCTTC. Its protein product is CSARELAEYNEQFF. This chain connects TRBV20-1 to TRBJ2-1, with TRBD2 matching 8 bases. This CDR3 spans 14 amino acids. Germline V gene sequence: CDR1 DFQATT, CDR2 SNEGSKA (reference sequence). Trimming took 0 bases from V and 4 from J; bases not matched to a gene: 2.